A selection of T cell receptor beta chains follows, all from one sample in a study of blood T cell repertoires in COVID-19. TCRdb's copy holds only in-frame clones and misses some; the assay was immunoSEQ multiplex PCR. The table records approximately 160,000 clones, approximately 93% of them present only once. Input material: peripheral blood. Receptor source: a woman aged 55 to 70 with COVID-19, enrolled during active disease. CDR3s include the opening cysteine and the closing phenylalanine or tryptophan. The D gene is left open where the match is weak. Part of the rows lack a size; the others show once, few, many or a class for expanded clones.

TRBD1 . TRBJ2-2 TRBV6-5 TGTGCCAGCAGTTACCGGGACAGGGTCCACGGGGAGCTGTTTTTT CASSYRDRVHGELFF
TRBD1 few TRBJ1-4 TRBV4-2 TGTGCCAGCAGCCAGCGTTTGGGACAGGGCCCGGTAAAACTGTTTTTT CASSQRLGQGPVKLFF
. once TRBJ1-5 TRBV20-1 TGCAGTGCTACGGCAGGGCAGCCCCAGCATTTT CSATAGQPQHF
TRBD1 . TRBJ1-2 TRBV7-2 TGTGCCAGCAGCTCCATCAGGGGACAGGGGATTAACTATGGCTACACCTTC CASSSIRGQGINYGYTF
. . TRBJ2-7 TRBV27 TGTGCCTACAGGGTAATAGACGAGCAGTACTTC CAYRVIDEQYF
. . TRBJ2-5 TRBV19 TGTGCCAGTGGCATGGGCACCCAGTACTTC CASGMGTQYF
. . TRBJ2-5 TRBV5-6 TGTGCCAGCAGCTTGGTCGCAGACCAAGAGACCCAGTACTTC CASSLVADQETQYF
. . TRBJ1-2 TRBV4-1 TGCGCCAGCAGCCACGGACAAATCTATGGCTACACCTTC CASSHGQIYGYTF
. . TRBJ1-4 TRBV4-3 TGCGCCAGCAGCCACTCGCGGGGCGCGGGAGAAAAACTGTTTTTT CASSHSRGAGEKLFF
. . TRBJ1-5 TRBV7-9 TGTGCCAGCAGCACCAGCCGACAGGTCGGTCAGCCCCAGCATTTT CASSTSRQVGQPQHF
. . TRBJ2-5 TRBV9 TGTGCCAGCAGCGCCGCGGGGTACCAAGAGACCCAGTACTTC CASSAAGYQETQYF
. . TRBJ2-2 TRBV1 TGCACCAGCAGCCAAGTGACTAGCTGGGCCGGGGAGCTGTTTTTT CTSSQVTSWAGELFF
TRBD2 . TRBJ2-1 TRBV7-9 TGTGCCAGCAGCTTTAGCGGGGGGATCTACAATGAGCAGTTCTTC CASSFSGGIYNEQFF
. . TRBJ1-2 TRBV9 TGTGCCAGCAGCGTAGTTCTCGGAGACTCCTATGGCTACACCTTC CASSVVLGDSYGYTF
TRBD1 . TRBJ2-5 TRBV30 TGTGCCTGGAGCGCGGACAGGGGGTCCGGGACCCAGTACTTC CAWSADRGSGTQYF
. . TRBJ1-2 TRBV19 TGTGCCAGTAGTATCTTACGGACTCAACTTAACTATGGCTACACCTTC CASSILRTQLNYGYTF
TRBD1 . TRBJ1-2 TRBV5-1 TGCGCCAGCAGCATCCAGGGACAGAACTATGGCTACACCTTC CASSIQGQNYGYTF
TRBD1 . TRBJ1-2 TRBV6-6 TGTGCCAGCAGCACAGGGGGCGGCTACACCTTC CASSTGGGYTF
. . TRBJ2-1 TRBV20-1 TGCAGTGCTAGTCCCCCGTCGGGGTGGTGGGACAATGAGCAGTTCTTC CSASPPSGWWDNEQFF
. . TRBJ1-3 TRBV5-1 TGCGCCAGCAGCTTGGTCGGAGGTTCCGTAACAGGAAACACCATATATTTT CASSLVGGSVTGNTIYF
TRBD1 . TRBJ2-5 TRBV19 TGTGCCAGTAGTATCACAGGGGGCGAGACCCAGTACTTC CASSITGGETQYF
TRBD2 . TRBJ2-1 TRBV19 TGTGCCAGTAGTACGTGGGGGGGCTACAATGAGCAGTTCTTC CASSTWGGYNEQFF
. . TRBJ2-3 TRBV29-1 TGCAGCGTGACCCGGACAGGGAGGGTGTCAGATACGCAGTATTTT CSVTRTGRVSDTQYF
. . TRBJ2-3 TRBV21-1 TGTGCCAGCAGCGGTCGGACAGGGCAAACCACAGATACGCAGTATTTT CASSGRTGQTTDTQYF
TRBD1 . TRBJ2-3 TRBV18 TGTGCCAGCTCACGGGACAGGGCCCCCCCAGATACGCAGTATTTT CASSRDRAPPDTQYF
. . TRBJ1-1 TRBV14 TGTGCCAGCAGCCCCGCAGGGCGGGGTGAAGCTTTCTTT CASSPAGRGEAFF
. . TRBJ1-1 TRBV11-2 TGTGCCAGCAGCTTAGGGGGCCGTGCAGGGAAGTGGACTGAAGCTTTCTTT CASSLGGRAGKWTEAFF
TRBD1 few TRBJ1-5 TRBV5-8 TGTGCCAGCAGCTTCCGGACAGGGTGGAGCAATCAGCCCCAGCATTTT CASSFRTGWSNQPQHF
. . TRBJ1-1 TRBV12-5 TGTGCTAGTGGTTTGCAAGCCCCTGGGGGGATGAACACTGAAGCTTTCTTT CASGLQAPGGMNTEAFF
TRBD1 once TRBJ2-1 TRBV7-7 TGTGCTAGCAGCCCGGGACAGGGGACCGGTGAGCAGTTCTTC CASSPGQGTGEQFF
. . TRBJ1-1 TRBV7-8 TGTGCCAGCAGCTTAGGGCGGTTGAACACTGAAGCTTTCTTT CASSLGRLNTEAFF
. . TRBJ2-5 TRBV5-8 TGTGCCAGCAGCTTTAGGGGCTCAATGGGGACCCAGTACTTC CASSFRGSMGTQYF
TRBD1 . TRBJ1-1 TRBV4-3 TGCGCCAGCAGCCTTAACAGGGGAGGCACTGAAGCTTTCTTT CASSLNRGGTEAFF
. . TRBJ1-1 TRBV19 TGTGCCAGTAGTATGGACAGGAACACTGAAGCTTTCTTT CASSMDRNTEAFF
TRBD1 . TRBJ1-4 TRBV11-2 TGTGCCAGCAGCGGAGGGGCAGGGGGCTGGGTAGCTAATGAAAAACTGTTTTTT CASSGGAGGWVANEKLFF
TRBD2 . TRBJ2-5 TRBV5-5 TGTGCCAGCAGCTTTATAGGGAGGGCCGGAGAGACCCAGTACTTC CASSFIGRAGETQYF
. . TRBJ1-1 TRBV11-2 TGTGCCAGCAGCTCCTATATCTCTGAAGCTTTCTTT CASSSYISEAFF
TRBD1 . TRBJ1-5 TRBV30 TGTGCCTGGACGCCGGGACAGCTCAATCAGCCCCAGCATTTT CAWTPGQLNQPQHF
. . TRBJ1-1 TRBV7-9 TGTGCCAGCAGCTTTGGAACTTGGCGGGACACTGAAGCTTTCTTT CASSFGTWRDTEAFF
. few TRBJ1-5 TRBV20-1 TGCAGTGCTAGAGATGGGCGGGGCCAGCATTTT CSARDGRGQHF
TRBD1 . TRBJ1-1 TRBV3-1/TRBV3-2 TGTGCCAGCAGCCAAGTGGCGGTAGGGGGCGCCGGAGCTTTCTTT CASSQVAVGGAGAFF
TRBD1 . TRBJ2-2 TRBV4-1 TGCGCCAGCAGCCATTCGACAGGGGACCCCGGGGAGCTGTTTTTT CASSHSTGDPGELFF
. once TRBJ1-1 TRBV3-1/TRBV3-2 TGTGCCAGCAGCCCCGGGTCAGTTAACACTGAAGCTTTCTTT CASSPGSVNTEAFF
TRBD1 . TRBJ1-4 TRBV5-1 TGCGCCAGCAGCTTGGGACAGGGGGATGAAAAACTGTTTTTT CASSLGQGDEKLFF
TRBD1 . TRBJ2-7 TRBV19 TGTGCCAGTAGTGGGCCGGGACAGGGGGACTCCTACGAGCAGTACTTC CASSGPGQGDSYEQYF
TRBD2 . TRBJ2-7 TRBV13 TGTGCCAGCAGCTATAGCGGGGGGGCCCCCTACGAGCAGTACTTC CASSYSGGAPYEQYF
. . TRBJ2-5 TRBV7-9 TGTGCCAGCAGCCAACCCGGACTCCAAGAGACCCAGTACTTC CASSQPGLQETQYF
. . TRBJ1-4 TRBV7-2 TGTGCCAGCAGCGAGACCAGGGATGCTAATGAAAAACTGTTTTTT CASSETRDANEKLFF
. . TRBJ1-1 TRBV30 TGTGCCTGGAGGGCCCAAATGAACACTGAAGCTTTCTTT CAWRAQMNTEAFF
. . TRBJ1-6 TRBV10-3 TGTGCCATCAGAGATGGACAGCAAGGCAATTCACCCCTCCACTTT CAIRDGQQGNSPLHF
TRBD2 once TRBJ2-3 TRBV2 TGTGCCAGCAGGGGACTAGCGGGGGCGGATACGCAGTATTTT CASRGLAGADTQYF
TRBD1 . TRBJ2-1 TRBV9 TGTGCCAGCAGCCCCCAGAAGGGTAGGGGGCGCATGGATGAGCAGTTCTTC CASSPQKGRGRMDEQFF
TRBD1 . TRBJ2-3 TRBV3-1/TRBV3-2 TGTGCCAGCAGCCAGTTTGTTGTTAGTCCAGGGGGCTCGAAAGATACGCAGTATTTT CASSQFVVSPGGSKDTQYF
TRBD1 . TRBJ1-2 TRBV7-3 TGTGCCAGCAGCCAACAGGGGGCCGATGGCTACACCTTC CASSQQGADGYTF
. . TRBJ2-3 TRBV5-4 TGTGCCAGCAGCTTGGAGTCGGGTACAGATACGCAGTATTTT CASSLESGTDTQYF
TRBD2 . TRBJ2-5 TRBV27 TGTGCCAGCAGTACGGGGGGGGGCTTTACGGGGACCCAGTACTTC CASSTGGGFTGTQYF
. . TRBJ2-3 TRBV14 TGTGCCAGCAGCCGCTTCGGGACTCCGGAAGGGGATACGCAGTATTTT CASSRFGTPEGDTQYF
. . TRBJ1-5 TRBV12-3/TRBV12-4 TGTGCCAGTCACCCTCAGGGGAATCAGCCCCAGCATTTT CASHPQGNQPQHF